The T cell receptor beta chain described here comes from a study of beta chain features in type 1 diabetes. Regarding the study as a whole: Naive, central memory and regulatory TCRB repertoires appeared more similar among patients than healthy donors.

Germline loops: CDR1 SGHAT, CDR2 FQDESV (reference sequence). V shed 2 bases and J 7 bases; nucleotides not matched to a gene: 8. The length of the CDR3 is 17 residues. As concerns this clone: Its antigen remains unknown.

Every isolated RNA sample was fully reverse transcribed, so sequencing captured expressed TCRB transcripts. The assay was immunoSEQ multiplex PCR, and TCRdb's table has in-frame clones only and misses some. Of about 350,000 clones in the sample, around a fifth were seen once. Post-sort purity exceeded 95% for all sorted populations. The chain combines TRBV11-1 with TRBJ2-1, with TRBD2 matching over 13 bases. Sequencing used naive CD4+ T cells from blood. The receptor was derived from a young woman in good health. CDR3 amino acids: CASSLSLLAGGPNEQFF. The CDR3 bases are TGTGCCAGCAGCTTATCTCTACTAGCGGGGGGGCCTAATGAGCAGTTCTTC.